This TCR beta chain was sequenced for a study of T-cell reconstitution after alpha-beta-depleted transplantation in children. For TCRbeta, the library was prepared with unique molecular identifiers. TCRdb redid the calling of the PCR reads with MiXCR, one entry per CDR3 protein. The table has 350,000 to 500,000 distinct CDR3 sequences, about 45% seen once. The germline V gene has CDR1 SGHRS and CDR2 YFSETQ. CDR3 length: 15 amino acids. The V and J ends lost 3 bases and 5 bases, in that order; junction bases with no gene match: 4. The sample consisted of PBMCs, taken before TCRalphabeta/CD19-depleted stem cell transplant. The TCR originated in a girl between 2 and 10 years old with aplastic anemia, due to receive a stem cell transplant. The chain couples TRBV5-1 to TRBJ2-1; 11 bases line up with TRBD2. In DNA form, the CDR3 reads TGCGCCAGCAGCTGGCCGGGACTAGCGGACAATGAGCAGTTCTTC. Translating it yields CASSWPGLADNEQFF.